This T cell receptor beta chain was identified in a study of cytomegalovirus exposure and HLA in healthy donors. PCR primers comprised 60 Vbeta and 13 Jbeta primers. The assay was immunoSEQ multiplex PCR, and TCRdb's table has in-frame clones only and misses some. There are 150,000 to 200,000 clones in the sample; more than 60% occur only once, and about 4.9% lies in the top ten. As concerns this clone: The antigen is not known.

Study conclusions and caveats: A later analysis appeared to link common viral pathogens to several of the most significant clusters.

This CDR3 has 13 amino acids. Germline assignment: CDR1 GTSNPN and CDR2 SVGIG (reference sequence). Deletions cut 3 bases from V and 1 base from J, with 7 bases between. The source of this sequence is a male donor in good health and CMV-seronegative. The chain has TRBV30 and TRBJ1-5; D not certain. The material sequenced was PBMCs. DNA for the CDR3: TGTGCCTGGAGCTCGGGGAGCAATCAGCCCCAGCATTTT. Translation gives CAWSSGSNQPQHF.